This T cell receptor (beta chain) is from a study of cytomegalovirus exposure and HLA in healthy donors. General observations from the study: The authors confirmed in vitro that a few CMV-associated chains were specific for CMV antigens. Reportedly, cytomegalovirus status was diagnosed with high sensitivity and specificity.

Note on this clone: Its matching antigen is unknown.

Repertoires were generated with immunoSEQ multiplex PCR, while TCRdb's copy carries only in-frame clones and drops some. The sample contains 100,000 to 150,000 clones, about nine tenths of which appear only once. Germline CDR1 and CDR2: SGHAT and FQDESV (reference sequence). This CDR3 is built from 13 residues. Trimming removed 8 bases at V and 6 bases at J, with 17 bases between. The chain carries TRBV11-1 and TRBJ2-7, with TRBD2 as a possible D gene (5 bases). Sequencing was carried out using PBMCs. The TCR comes from a woman between 18 and 29 years old in good health and CMV-seronegative. CDR3 sequence: CASRTRGAVEQYF. In nucleotides, the CDR3 is TGTGCCAGCCGAACACGGGGAGCGGTCGAGCAGTACTTC.